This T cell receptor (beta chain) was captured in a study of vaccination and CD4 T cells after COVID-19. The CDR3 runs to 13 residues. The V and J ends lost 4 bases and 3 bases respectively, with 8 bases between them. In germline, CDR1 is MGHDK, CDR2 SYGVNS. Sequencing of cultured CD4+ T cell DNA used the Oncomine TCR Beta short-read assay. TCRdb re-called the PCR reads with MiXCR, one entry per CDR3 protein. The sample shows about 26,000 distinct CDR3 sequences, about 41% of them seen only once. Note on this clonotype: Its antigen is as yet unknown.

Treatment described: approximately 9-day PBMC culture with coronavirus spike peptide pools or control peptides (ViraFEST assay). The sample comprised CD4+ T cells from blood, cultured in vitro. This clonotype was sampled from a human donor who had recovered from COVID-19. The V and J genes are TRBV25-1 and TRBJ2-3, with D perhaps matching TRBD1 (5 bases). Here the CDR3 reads CASSVAGTDTQYF. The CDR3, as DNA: TGTGCCAGCAGTGTGGCAGGGACAGATACGCAGTATTTT.